This note documents a single T cell receptor (beta chain) sequence. Its matching antigen is unknown. One end of the junction varies from germline; a read error may be responsible. The germline V gene encodes CDR1 SGHRS and CDR2 YFSETQ. The CDR3 totals 14 residues. This sample is part of a study of T cell responses to AZD1222 COVID-19 vaccine. Looking at the study overall: Recipients boosted at about 4 weeks or about 12 weeks are pooled. Study-wide results and caveats: A reported finding is that nearly half of spike-specific TCRs target unmutated variant regions.

Method: immunoSEQ multiplex PCR; TCRdb's copy keeps in-frame clones and lacks some. The repertoire holds some 150,000 clones, with less than 95% as singletons. The receptor's source is an adult in good health. The sequencing used peripheral blood, collected on day 0 of AZD1222 vaccination. The genes are TRBV5-1 and TRBJ2-1; 7 positions agree with TRBD1. The CDR3 region has the DNA TGCGCCAGCAGTGATACAGGGGCCTACAATGATCAGTTCTTC. Its protein product is CASSDTGAYNDQFF. The full variable domain, its missing parts supplied by reference TRBV5-1 and TRBJ2-1, is KAGVTQTPRYLIKTRGQQVTLSCSPISGHRSVSWYQQTPGQGLQFLFEYFSETQRNKGNFPGRFSGRQFSNSRSEMNVSTLELGDSALYLCASSDTGAYNDQFFGPGTRLTVL.